Below are 21 T cell receptor beta chains sequenced from a single sample in a study of blood T cell repertoires in COVID-19. Only in-frame clones appear in the TCRdb table, and some are missing; sequencing was by immunoSEQ multiplex PCR. The sample holds about 490,000 clones, 80% to 90% seen once. The sequencing sample was made of peripheral blood. These receptors all stem from a human donor in a cohort sampled during active COVID-19.

J is TRBJ1-4 and V is TRBV7-6; tentatively, D is TRBD1 (6 bases). Germline-derived CDR1 and CDR2 are SGHVS and FNYEAQ. V dropped 2 bases and J dropped 5 bases, with 9 bases sitting between them. The CDR3 runs 14 residues. CDR3 in DNA: TGTGCCAGCAGCTTACCCGGACAGAATGAAAAACTGTTTTTT. Residues: CASSLPGQNEKLFF.

CDR3 nucleotide sequence: TGTGCCAGCAGTTACCTGGGACAGGGGACTGAAAAACTGTTTTTT. It codes for CASSYLGQGTEKLFF. The chain combines TRBV2 with TRBJ1-4; 10 bases line up with TRBD1. The CDR3 is 15 amino acids. The germline V gene encodes CDR1 SNHLY and CDR2 FYNNEI. The J segment lost 7 bases and the V segment lost 5 bases, leaving 7 bases of the junction unmatched.

The V gene is TRBV28, the J gene TRBJ1-1, with TRBD1 identical over 10 bases. This CDR3 is 14 amino acids long. Germline CDR1 reads MDHEN; CDR2 reads SYDVKM. V lost 6 bases to trimming and J lost 7 bases; unmatched junction nucleotides: 8. This CDR3 is CASRLTGGDDEAFF. CDR3 in DNA: TGTGCCAGCAGACTGACAGGGGGCGACGATGAAGCTTTCTTT.

This sequence joins TRBV9 and TRBJ2-3, with 8 bases identical to TRBD2. This CDR3 has 14 residues. Germline-derived CDR1 and CDR2 are SGDLS and YYNGEE. The V segment lost 8 bases and the J segment 2 bases; nucleotides outside the gene matches: 7. The CDR3 spells CARPGLDDTDTQYF. The CDR3 coding sequence is TGTGCCAGGCCGGGACTAGATGACACAGATACGCAGTATTTT. Variable domain in full (rest from reference TRBV9 and TRBJ2-3): DSGVTQTPKHLITATGQRVTLRCSPRSGDLSVYWYQQSLDQGLQFLIQYYNGEERAKGNILERFSAQQFPDLHSELNLSSLELGDSALYFCARPGLDDTDTQYFGPGTRLTVL.

This chain links TRBV3-1 (or the pseudogene TRBV3-2) with TRBJ2-1, with D unclear. This CDR3 contains 13 residues. Germline CDR1 is LGHDT and CDR2 is YNNKEL (reference sequence). Between the trimmed V and J ends, which lost 1 base and 5 bases, there was a span of 6 bases. The CDR3 DNA follows: TGTGCCAGCAGCCAAGGCGCGGACAATGAGCAGTTCTTC. Amino acid sequence: CASSQGADNEQFF.

This clone was recorded once. This rearrangement joins TRBV20-1 to TRBJ2-1, with TRBD2 as a possible D gene (7 bases). CDR1 and CDR2 from the germline V gene are DFQATT and SNEGSKA (reference sequence). The CDR3 is made up of 11 amino acids. V lost 6 bases to trimming and J lost 6 bases, with 9 bases between them. The CDR3 region is CSAGGGNEQFF. Here the CDR3 DNA reads TGCAGTGCGGGAGGGGGCAATGAGCAGTTCTTC.

The chain couples TRBV2 to TRBJ2-7; 8 nucleotides match TRBD2. Trimming removed 4 bases from V and 7 bases from J; junction bases left unmatched: 9. This CDR3 contains 14 residues. The germline V gene encodes CDR1 SNHLY and CDR2 FYNNEI. CDR3 coding DNA: TGTGCCAGCAGTGCCTGGCCAGCGGGAGTGGAGCAGTACTTC. Protein: CASSAWPAGVEQYF.

This sequence joins TRBV28 and TRBJ1-1; D gene unclear. CDR3 length equals 12 residues. Germline lookup yields CDR1 MDHEN and CDR2 SYDVKM. V shed 6 bases and J shed 1 base, with 6 bases lying between them. As DNA, the CDR3 is TGTGCCAGCAGACTCCAGAACACTGAAGCTTTCTTT. It encodes CASRLQNTEAFF.

The rearrangement joins TRBV5-6 to TRBJ2-7; 8 bases map to TRBD1. V gave up 4 bases and J gave up 4 bases; unmatched junction bases: 10. Germline CDR1 and CDR2: SGHDT and YYEEEE. This CDR3 comprises 15 residues. CDR3 nucleotide sequence: TGTGCCAGCAGCGGCAGGGGGCAGGGTAGGTACGAGCAGTACTTC. This gives the protein CASSGRGQGRYEQYF.

The chain combines TRBV2 with TRBJ2-7; 11 bases agree with TRBD2. Per germline, CDR1 SNHLY and CDR2 FYNNEI. With V trimmed by 0 bases and J by 10 bases, 5 bases remained unmatched. The CDR3 runs to 14 residues. The CDR3 nucleotides are TGTGCCAGCAGTGAAGCGACTAGCGGGACGCCTCAGTACTTC. It is translated as CASSEATSGTPQYF.

V and J are TRBV6-5 and TRBJ2-7; tentative D call: TRBD2 (6 bases). Germline V gene lookup returns CDR1 MNHEY and CDR2 SVGAGI. CDR3 size: 13 residues. Trimming shortened V by 7 bases and J by 6 bases, and 16 bases separated the two germline ends. In DNA form, the CDR3 reads TGTGCCAGCACTACACAAGGAGGGGCCGAGCAGTACTTC. Its translation is CASTTQGGAEQYF.

The chain is built from TRBV9 and TRBJ1-3, with 7 bases lining up with TRBD1. Losses at the gene ends were 4 bases for V and 0 bases for J; bases not matched to a gene: 13. CDR1 is SGDLS, CDR2 YYNGEE, per germline. The CDR3 is 18 residues long. CDR3 protein: CASSPLGTAHISGNTIYF. The CDR3 bases are TGTGCCAGCAGCCCCCTGGGGACAGCCCATATCTCTGGAAACACCATATATTTT.

The chain carries TRBV3-1 (or the pseudogene TRBV3-2) and TRBJ2-1, with D possibly TRBD2 on 6 matching bases. CDR1 and CDR2 from the germline V gene are LGHDT and YNNKEL (reference sequence). The length of the CDR3 is 14 residues. V shed 0 bases and J shed 8 bases, with 11 bases lying between them. The DNA of the CDR3 is TGTGCCAGCAGCCAAGAACTAGCAAAGGATGAGCAGTTCTTC. This codes for CASSQELAKDEQFF.

This chain connects TRBV29-1 to TRBJ2-5, with D possibly matching TRBD1 (6 bases). Trimming took 3 bases from V and 5 from J, leaving 13 bases between them. Germline V gives CDR1 SQVTM, CDR2 ANQGSEA. CDR3 length: 13 residues. The CDR3, as DNA: TGCAGCGTTGATAGTCAGGGGTTGGAGACCCAGTACTTC. This encodes CSVDSQGLETQYF.

CDR3 bases: TGTGCCAGCAGCTCTCTCAGGGGGACCCAAGAGACCCAGTACTTC. Its translation: CASSSLRGTQETQYF. The chain links TRBV5-6 to TRBJ2-5; 7 positions agree with TRBD1. Germline trimming cut 3 bases from V and 1 base from J; bases unmatched to any gene: 6. The CDR3 runs 15 residues. CDR1 is SGHDT and CDR2 is YYEEEE in the germline V gene.

The chain combines TRBV7-3 with TRBJ1-2; 9 positions match TRBD1. From germline, CDR1 is SGHTA and CDR2 FQGTGA. The V segment lost 5 bases and the J segment 4 bases; nucleotides outside the gene matches: 5. The CDR3 has 14 residues. Written as DNA, the CDR3 is TGTGCCAGCAGCATTGGGACAGGGAGCTATGGCTACACCTTC. It yields the protein CASSIGTGSYGYTF.

This clone was recorded a few times. The chain combines TRBV5-4 with TRBJ1-2; 9 positions match TRBD1. Germline trimming cut 5 bases from V and 8 bases from J; bases unmatched to any gene: 7. CDR1 is SGHNT and CDR2 is YYREEE in the germline V gene (reference sequence). The CDR3 has 13 residues. This CDR3 is CASRRDRDRGYTF. DNA for the CDR3: TGTGCCAGCAGACGGGACAGGGATCGCGGCTACACCTTC.

The chain employs TRBV5-1 and TRBJ2-3; 9 bases are shared with TRBD2. Germline assignment: CDR1 SGHRS and CDR2 YFSETQ. Germline trimming cut 7 bases from V and 2 bases from J; bases unmatched to any gene: 11. The CDR3 totals 16 residues. CDR3 bases: TGCGCCAGCCGGGGGGTAGCGGGAGATACCACAGATACGCAGTATTTT. Encoded protein: CASRGVAGDTTDTQYF. The full variable domain, rest sourced from reference TRBV5-1 and TRBJ2-3, is KAGVTQTPRYLIKTRGQQVTLSCSPISGHRSVSWYQQTPGQGLQFLFEYFSETQRNKGNFPGRFSGRQFSNSRSEMNVSTLELGDSALYLCASRGVAGDTTDTQYFGPGTRLTVL.

The rearrangement joins TRBV2 to TRBJ1-5, with D uncertain. The CDR3 covers 14 residues. Looked up from germline, CDR1 is SNHLY and CDR2 is FYNNEI. Trimming shortened V by 3 bases and J by 4 bases, and 10 bases separated the two germline ends. CDR3: CASSDSIFNQPQHF. The CDR3 DNA is TGTGCCAGCAGTGACTCTATTTTTAATCAGCCCCAGCATTTT.

The chain carries TRBV5-1 and TRBJ2-2; maybe TRBD1 (6 bases). The length of the CDR3 is 14 residues. Trimming left V 3 bases short and J 3 bases short, with 9 bases between. Germline V lookup: CDR1 SGHRS, CDR2 YFSETQ. CDR3 protein: CASSWDTYTGELFF. CDR3 bases: TGCGCCAGCAGCTGGGACACTTACACCGGGGAGCTGTTTTTT.

The chain combines TRBV19 with TRBJ2-2, with 10 bases that match TRBD2. CDR3 length: 17 residues. Per germline, CDR1 LNHDA and CDR2 SQIVND (reference sequence). V shed 3 bases, J shed 5 bases, and the junction held 9 bases outside the gene matches. CDR3 nucleotide sequence: TGTGCCAGTAGTATGAAACCTAGCGGGAGAGGTACCGGGGAGCTGTTTTTT. This sequence encodes CASSMKPSGRGTGELFF.